The source of this T cell receptor (beta chain) is a study of T cells in women clearing cervical HPV infection. Overall study findings and caveats: Cases and controls were distinguished at AUC 0.65 to 0.85 by richness and V genes. Cases carried less TRBV6-7 than controls: about 0.1% versus 0.15%. CIN3+ cases had significantly higher TCR repertoire richness than controls, but evenness did not differ.

Produced via immunoSEQ multiplex PCR; TCRdb's table is partial and in-frame only. The sample holds fewer than 50,000 clones. Cervical HPV DNA detected by MY09/MY11 PCR, typed by dot-blot. Germline V gene sequence: CDR1 MDHEN, CDR2 SYDVKM. This CDR3 comprises 14 residues. V shed 3 bases and J 3 bases; nucleotides not matched to a gene: 4. Concerning this clone: Its antigen is not identified. The read ends 3 residues early relative to the CDR3; the germline J gene fills the gap.

The sample taken for sequencing was blood buffy coat. This receptor was identified in a woman aged 18-69 years with a cervical HPV16 infection that either progressed to CIN3+ or cleared (not recorded which). This sequence joins TRBV28 and TRBJ2-7; 8 positions match TRBD1. The sequenced CDR3 bases are TGTGCCAGCAGTTTTGGTGGGACAGGCTACGAG. Encoded protein: CASSFGGTGYE. From start to end, the CDR3 is CASSFGGTGYEQYF. Complete variable domain (other parts from reference TRBV28 and TRBJ2-7): DVKVTQSSRYLVKRTGEKVFLECVQDMDHENMFWYRQDPGLGLRLIYFSYDVKMKEKGDIPEGYSVSREKKERFSLILESASTNQTSMYLCASSFGGTGYEQYFGPGTRLTVT.